One and the same sample provided the 19 T cell receptor beta chains below, sequenced in a study of CXCR3-negative and CXCR3-positive naive CD8 T cells. UMI-tagged TRB cDNA libraries were built via 5' RACE. TCRdb re-called the 5' RACE reads; one entry per CDR3 protein, DNA not given. The sample table includes under 150,000 distinct CDR3 sequences. Notes on the study in general: CXCR3-positive naive cells had more hydrophobic TRB CDR3s than CXCR3-negative naive cells.

Their antigens remain unidentified. The source material was naive CXCR3+ CD8+ T cells from blood. Subset meaning: CD45RO-CCR7+CD27+CD95- naive CD8+ T cells expressing CXCR3 (TNR3+). The receptors shown here come from a human donor in good health. Some clones in this sample may be carry-over from other donors' samples.

V usage is TRBV7-6 and J usage is TRBJ2-7; as DNA is missing, the TRBD1 call by TCRdb cannot be tested. Germline lookup yields CDR1 SGHVS and CDR2 FNYEAQ. This CDR3 is 17 amino acids long. The CDR3 sequence is CASSRAAGTEGAYEQYF.

This chain connects TRBV13 to TRBJ2-7; the D call of TRBD1 rests on TCRdb alone, since no DNA is present to check it. This CDR3 comprises 14 residues. Per germline, CDR1 PRHDT and CDR2 FYEKMQ (reference sequence). The chain's CDR3 is CASSLRDRVYEQYF.

The genes are TRBV11-1 and TRBJ1-1. Germline V gene sequence: CDR1 SGHAT, CDR2 FQDESV (reference sequence). This CDR3 contains 12 residues. This chain's CDR3 is CASSYLGAEAFF.

The rearrangement uses TRBV5-5 and TRBJ2-3; there is no DNA to check the TCRdb D call of TRBD2. The CDR3 covers 17 residues. Germline loops: CDR1 SGHKS, CDR2 YYEKEE (reference sequence). CDR3 residues: CASTPNERAFSTDTQYF.

The V call is TRBV29-1, the J call TRBJ2-1; the D call from TCRdb, TRBD2, cannot be confirmed without DNA. Germline V gene sequence: CDR1 SQVTM, CDR2 ANQGSEA. The CDR3 has 18 residues. The CDR3 loop is CSVEGHTLLAGDGNEQFF.

The rearrangement uses TRBV2 and TRBJ2-1. Looked up from germline, CDR1 is SNHLY and CDR2 is FYNNEI. The CDR3 totals 15 residues. CDR3 in amino acids: CASSVIGSSYNEQFF.

The chain combines TRBV12-3 or TRBV12-4 with TRBJ1-2; TCRdb calls TRBD1, which cannot be checked without DNA. The CDR3 length is 14 residues. CDR3 residues: CASSFVGPSYGYTF.

The rearrangement links TRBV6-5 to TRBJ2-3. Germline CDR1 MNHEY, CDR2 SVGAGI. There are 16 residues in the CDR3. This CDR3 reads CASSYQGDGWTDTQYF.

The chain links TRBV10-2 to TRBJ1-2. CDR1 and CDR2 from the germline V gene are WSHSY and SAAADI. This CDR3 has 11 residues. CDR3 region: CASSAGRGYTF.

The chain has TRBV7-9 and TRBJ1-4; TCRdb lists TRBD1, though no DNA is available to test this call. This CDR3 has 15 amino acids. CDR1 and CDR2 from the germline V gene are SEHNR and FQNEAQ (reference sequence). This CDR3 reads CASSPEGSWDEKLFF.

The chain is built from TRBV6-5 and TRBJ2-6. This CDR3 has 16 amino acids. Germline loops: CDR1 MNHEY, CDR2 SVGAGI. CDR3 in amino acids: CASSLSGSSGANVLTF.

V usage is TRBV19 and J usage is TRBJ2-7; TCRdb's D gene call, TRBD2, goes unchecked for lack of DNA. The CDR3 sequence is 14 residues long. Germline-derived CDR1 and CDR2 are LNHDA and SQIVND (reference sequence). The CDR3 is CASHSGSSSYEQYF.

The chain carries TRBV28 and TRBJ1-6; TCRdb's assignment of TRBD1 cannot be checked, as there is no DNA. This CDR3 has 15 residues. Per the germline V gene, CDR1 is MDHEN and CDR2 is SYDVKM. This CDR3 is CASSAPGPVNSPLHF.

The chain employs TRBV29-1 and TRBJ1-1; TCRdb selects TRBD1, and the lack of DNA leaves this call unchecked. This CDR3 has 15 amino acids. Germline CDR1 is SQVTM and CDR2 is ANQGSEA. The CDR3 sequence: CSVQTGGYGGTEAFF. Combining the CDR3 with reference TRBV29-1 and TRBJ1-1 gives the whole variable domain SAVISQKPSRDICQRGTSLTIQCQVDSQVTMMFWYRQQPGQSLTLIATANQGSEATYESGFVIDKFPISRPNLTFSTLTVSNMSPEDSSIYLCSVQTGGYGGTEAFFGQGTRLTVV.

The chain is built from TRBV11-1 and TRBJ1-4; TCRdb calls TRBD1, which cannot be checked without DNA. Germline CDR1 and CDR2: SGHAT and FQDESV (reference sequence). The CDR3 length is 15 residues. CDR3 residues: CASSPHAGAGEKLFF.

The chain carries TRBV25-1 and TRBJ2-7; the D call from TCRdb, TRBD1, cannot be confirmed without DNA. There are 18 residues in the CDR3. Germline V gene data show CDR1 as MGHDK and CDR2 as SYGVNS. The CDR3 spells CARPKHGQRGTGPYEQYF.

The chain links TRBV5-1 to TRBJ2-2. The CDR3 sequence is 18 residues long. From germline, CDR1 is SGHRS and CDR2 YFSETQ. The CDR3: CASSLVGFYQANTGELFF.

V usage is TRBV7-9 and J usage is TRBJ2-3; checking the TCRdb D call of TRBD1 is not possible without DNA. The V gene's germline CDR1 is SEHNR and CDR2 FQNEAQ (reference sequence). The CDR3 consists of 17 residues. The chain's CDR3 is CASSPWLDGSLTDTQYF.

The rearrangement uses TRBV11-3 and TRBJ2-3; TCRdb's assignment of TRBD1 cannot be checked, as there is no DNA. CDR1 and CDR2 (germline): SGHNT, YENEEA. This CDR3 region has 14 residues. The CDR3 region is CASSLQTGRDTQYF.